This section outlines one T cell receptor beta chain sequence together with its context. In this sample, this clonotype turned up many times. The antigen it recognizes is unknown. No base quality values were provided; no much bigger clone lies one nucleotide off. Preparation of the library involved 5' RACE. The sequencer listed for this sample is Illumina HiSeq 2500. A second PCR of about 6 to 12 cycles was run with a J-beta primer mix and a sample-barcoded 5' primer. A template-switch 5' adaptor carrying 12 random nucleotides introduced a unique molecular identifier onto each TCR beta cDNA molecule. Each sample yielded at least 2.5 million CDR3-containing paired-end reads. First-strand cDNA synthesis was performed from all RNA using the Mint cDNA synthesis kit, with priming by a TRBC-specific oligonucleotide. Following uracil-DNA glycosylase treatment, a first 18-cycle PCR with universal primers M1SS and BC2_uni_R was performed on all cDNA. The authors processed their data as follows. Normalization of each sample was performed by random selection of 1 million high-quality reads, each carrying a distinct molecular identifier. Instead of being binned into consensus sequences, reads that shared molecular identifiers were thrown out. CDR3 identification, clonotype clustering and error correction used MiTCR with a Q25 quality threshold and the strictest error-elimination algorithm. Lower-bound total TCR beta diversity was estimated with a nonparametric unseen species model using Euler transformation. The raw public data were reprocessed by TCRdb itself: fastp quality trimming at Q25, MiXCR clonotype calling, in-frame beta chains only. Identical CDR3 proteins give one entry, which carries the most common genes and DNA. In this record, the V and J calls reflect TCRdb's handling and not the investigators' own analysis. The sample table shows roughly 800,000 distinct CDR3 sequences, and around 34% are seen once. The ten most abundant clones make up roughly 13% of the sample.

Donors were around 37 systemically healthy Caucasian individuals from Russia aged roughly 6 to 90 years. Around 10 milliliters of peripheral blood were drawn from each donor into EDTA-treated Vacutainer tubes. Ficoll-Paque density-gradient centrifugation was used to isolate PBMCs, with at least 6.5 million per sample. Trizol reagent was used to extract total RNA from the PBMCs, yielding at least 5.5 micrograms per sample. For every donor, flow cytometry on a PBMC aliquot measured the percentage of naive CD45RAhigh/CD27high T cells. This specimen belongs to a study of blood T cells in healthy people across ages (dated by TCRdb to between 2014 and 2016). About the investigation overall: In model experiments, template switching captured roughly one uniquely barcoded TCR beta cDNA molecule for every two T cells. Using deep sequencing normalized with unique cDNA molecular identifiers, the study measured how TCR beta repertoire diversity changes with age. The donors were divided into four age groups: young (average approximately 17 years), middle-aged (approximately 39), aged (approximately 59) and long-lived (about 90). To avoid experimental bias, donors of different ages were spread randomly across the sequencing lanes. Using the same blood draw, the study looked at two additional independent replicas of 1 million unique cDNA reads for two donors, one aged 18 to 30 and the other aged 80 or older.

Broader findings and caveats from the paper: As age increased, observed TCR beta diversity per million T cells dropped in a roughly linear way, and a significant reduction was already evident by age about 36. Total diversity estimates from one million sequenced T cells were considered lower bounds and underestimates. Compared with the aged group, more naive CD4+ T cells, fewer expanded clones and increased TCR diversity were shown by the long-lived group, suggesting age selection. Observed TCR beta diversity correlated strongly with the percentage of naive T cells measured by flow cytometry. Donor CMV infection status was unknown, potentially confounding age-related changes in expanded clonotypes. Bulk unsorted PBMC profiling prevented conclusive comparison of naive and antigen-experienced compartments.

V and J are truncated by 0 bases and 2 bases respectively, leaving an intervening sequence of 8 bases. Taken from the germline V gene (reference sequence), the CDR1 and CDR2 loops are DFQATT and SNEGSKA. From cysteine to phenylalanine, the CDR3 is 13 amino acids long. The entry retains the CDR3 DNA only, 39 bases that are in frame from base 1. The chain was built from TRBV20-1 and TRBJ2-7; 6 matching bases give a weak D call of TRBD1. The clonotype comes from a man between 18 and 35 years old in good health. The sequenced sample was blood. The DNA reads as follows: TGCAGTGCTAGAGATCAGGGGACCTACGAGCAGTACTTC. This sequence encodes CSARDQGTYEQYF.